The 6 T cell receptor beta chains listed next were all sequenced from one sample in a study of identifying expanded T cells in peripheral blood. The assay was immunoSEQ multiplex PCR, and TCRdb's table has in-frame clones only and misses some. The sample contains more than 75,000 clones, around 86% of which appear only once. The sequenced sample consisted of blood. Every receptor here comes from a person aged 18 to 70 in good health.

This rearrangement joins TRBV7-2 to TRBJ2-7, with a possible D match to TRBD1 (6 bases). Germline CDR1 SGHTA, CDR2 FQGNSA. Trimming cost V 3 bases and J 3 bases, with 12 bases left between them. The CDR3 extends over 14 amino acids. The CDR3 nucleotides are TGTGCCAGCAGCTTGACCGGGACAAACTACGAGCAGTACTTC. Residues: CASSLTGTNYEQYF.

V and J are TRBV6-5 and TRBJ2-3; D remains ambiguous. Germline CDR1 is MNHEY and CDR2 is SVGAGI. V shed 2 bases and J shed 2 bases, with 8 bases lying between them. The length of the CDR3 is 14 residues. CDR3 sequence reads: CASSYKDATDTQYF. CDR3 nucleotides: TGTGCCAGCAGTTACAAGGACGCCACAGATACGCAGTATTTT.

DNA for the CDR3: TGTGCCAGTAACGGCCCTGGGACAGGGATAGGCCCAGATACGCAGTATTTT. This encodes CASNGPGTGIGPDTQYF. This chain links TRBV19 with TRBJ2-3; TRBD1 matches at 9 bases. This CDR3 is built from 17 residues. Germline CDR1 and CDR2: LNHDA and SQIVND (reference sequence). Germline trimming cut 7 bases from V and 4 bases from J; bases unmatched to any gene: 15.

V usage is TRBV4-3 and J usage is TRBJ2-3, with TRBD2 as a possible D gene (6 bases). CDR1 and CDR2 from the germline V gene are LGHNA and YSLEER. The CDR3 has 15 amino acids. V shed 4 bases and J shed 4 bases, with 15 bases lying between them. The CDR3 protein is CASSPMVGGADTQYF. Written as DNA, the CDR3 is TGCGCCAGCAGCCCTATGGTAGGAGGGGCAGATACGCAGTATTTT.

The CDR3 protein is CASSFSDRVGGYTF. As DNA, the CDR3 is TGTGCCAGCAGCTTCTCGGACAGGGTGGGCGGCTACACCTTC. This sequence joins TRBV7-9 and TRBJ1-2, with 8 bases lining up with TRBD1. The germline gives CDR1 SEHNR, CDR2 FQNEAQ (reference sequence). The CDR3 spans 14 residues. V lost 3 bases, J lost 8 bases, and 8 bases stayed unmatched.

The rearrangement joins TRBV11-3 to TRBJ1-4; D gene uncertain. The CDR3 is 12 residues long. Germline assignment: CDR1 SGHNT and CDR2 YENEEA. Trimming removed 3 bases at V and 10 bases at J, with 9 bases between. The chain's CDR3 is CASSLRGGKLFF. CDR3 nucleotide sequence: TGTGCCAGCAGCTTGAGAGGAGGAAAACTGTTTTTT.